This passage covers 27 T cell receptor beta chains from one sample sequenced in a study of blood T cell repertoires in COVID-19. Produced via immunoSEQ multiplex PCR; TCRdb's table is partial and in-frame only. Counted here are 95,000 to 110,000 clones, around four fifths occurring once; the ten biggest clones make up under 5.5%. Material: peripheral blood. Receptors originate from a man in his fifties or sixties with acute or convalescent COVID-19.

This clone has a handful of counts. The chain joins TRBV4-1 to TRBJ1-1; no reliable D call. CDR3 length equals 14 residues. V lost 0 bases and J 0 bases, leaving 5 bases between the germline ends. Germline loops: CDR1 MGHRA, CDR2 YSYEKL. Here the CDR3 reads CASSQDSVNTEAFF. For the CDR3, the DNA is TGCGCCAGCAGCCAAGACAGTGTGAACACTGAAGCTTTCTTT.

About this clone itself: A read error may produce the germline difference seen at one junction end. V and J are TRBV5-1 and TRBJ1-2; 8 bases align to TRBD1. The CDR3 length is 12 residues. Germline CDR1 reads SGHRS; CDR2 reads YFSETQ. CDR3: CASSLGQGQGDF. The CDR3 region has the DNA TGCGCCAGCAGCTTGGGACAGGGGCAGGGAGACTTC.

This chain connects TRBV6-6 to TRBJ2-1, with D maybe TRBD2 (6 bases). The CDR3 runs 14 residues. V lost 7 bases and J 4 bases, leaving 14 bases between the germline ends. Germline assignment: CDR1 MNHNY and CDR2 SVGAGI (reference sequence). CDR3 bases: TGTGCCAGCACCTACGGGAGAACGTACAATGAGCAGTTCTTC. Translating it yields CASTYGRTYNEQFF.

The chain links TRBV5-1 to TRBJ1-2; possibly TRBD1 for D (5 bases). From germline, CDR1 is SGHRS and CDR2 YFSETQ. Trimming cost V 4 bases and J 4 bases, with 11 bases left between them. The CDR3 extends over 13 amino acids. The CDR3 loop reads CASSPDKGYGYTF. CDR3 DNA sequence: TGCGCCAGCAGCCCGGACAAGGGCTATGGCTACACCTTC.

This clone was seen only a few times. The chain is built from TRBV11-3 and TRBJ1-1, with TRBD1 as a possible D gene (5 bases). This CDR3 is built from 13 residues. Germline V gene sequence: CDR1 SGHNT, CDR2 YENEEA. V lost 5 bases and J 6 bases, leaving 13 bases between the germline ends. CDR3 DNA sequence: TGTGCCAGCAGCCAAGGGGATTCCGCTGAAGCTTTCTTT. This sequence encodes CASSQGDSAEAFF.

This chain connects TRBV10-3 to TRBJ2-2; 8 nucleotides align to TRBD2. The CDR3 loop spans 16 amino acids. V was clipped by 3 bases and J by 5 bases; unmatched bases: 8. Germline V CDR1 and CDR2: ENHRY, SYGVKD. CDR3 DNA: TGTGCCATCAGTGACCCGACTAGCGCGGGAACCGGGGAGCTGTTTTTT. As protein: CAISDPTSAGTGELFF.

This rearrangement joins TRBV7-2 to TRBJ2-1, with 7 bases that match TRBD2. CDR3 size: 16 residues. Germline-derived CDR1 and CDR2 are SGHTA and FQGNSA. Unmatched junction bases numbered 14, after V lost 4 bases and J lost 8 bases. CDR3 DNA sequence: TGTGCCAGCAGCTCCCGGACTAGTTTGGCTTATTATGAGCAGTTCTTC. It translates to CASSSRTSLAYYEQFF.

This clone has just one count. V usage is TRBV11-2 and J usage is TRBJ2-1; 7 nucleotides line up with TRBD2. Germline trimming cut 5 bases from V and 3 bases from J; bases unmatched to any gene: 7. CDR3 length: 15 residues. The germline V gene has CDR1 SGHAT and CDR2 FQNNGV. The CDR3 sequence is CASSPGKRGYNEQFF. The CDR3 coding sequence is TGTGCCAGCAGCCCCGGCAAGCGGGGCTACAATGAGCAGTTCTTC.

The chain has TRBV19 and TRBJ2-7; a possible D gene is TRBD2 (5 bases). The CDR3 extends over 14 amino acids. V gave up 7 bases and J gave up 0 bases, with 13 bases separating them. Germline CDR1 and CDR2: LNHDA and SQIVND (reference sequence). The CDR3 sequence: CASTERYSSYEQYF. DNA of the CDR3: TGTGCCAGTACGGAGCGGTACAGCTCCTACGAGCAGTACTTC.

The chain joins TRBV24-1 to TRBJ1-4, with 10 bases fitting TRBD1. V lost 3 bases to trimming and J lost 0 bases; unmatched junction nucleotides: 6. The CDR3 length is 18 residues. The V gene's germline CDR1 is KGHDR and CDR2 SFDVKD. The CDR3 nucleotides read TGTGCCACCAGTGATGCATCCGGGACAGGGGCAACTAATGAAAAACTGTTTTTT. This encodes CATSDASGTGATNEKLFF.

This rearrangement joins TRBV9 to TRBJ2-3; 14 bases fit TRBD2. CDR1 is SGDLS and CDR2 is YYNGEE in the germline V gene. The V segment lost 3 bases and the J segment 5 bases; nucleotides outside the gene matches: 11. The CDR3 is made up of 18 amino acids. CDR3 nucleotide sequence: TGTGCCAGCAGCGCAGTCCCGGGACTAGCGGGAGTGGGAGATACGCAGTATTTT. It is translated as CASSAVPGLAGVGDTQYF. Filled out from reference TRBV9 and TRBJ2-3, the complete variable domain reads DSGVTQTPKHLITATGQRVTLRCSPRSGDLSVYWYQQSLDQGLQFLIQYYNGEERAKGNILERFSAQQFPDLHSELNLSSLELGDSALYFCASSAVPGLAGVGDTQYFGPGTRLTVL.

The chain couples TRBV7-9 to TRBJ2-1, with 16 positions matching TRBD2. The CDR3 sequence is 19 residues long. Per the germline V gene, CDR1 is SEHNR and CDR2 is FQNEAQ (reference sequence). Unmatched junction bases numbered 7, after V lost 0 bases and J lost 5 bases. The CDR3 here is CASSLAGTSGRATHNEQFF. CDR3 DNA: TGTGCCAGCAGCTTAGCCGGGACTAGCGGGAGGGCTACACACAATGAGCAGTTCTTC.

The gene calls are TRBV11-2 and TRBJ1-1; 7 bases are shared with TRBD1. Germline assignment: CDR1 SGHAT and CDR2 FQNNGV. The CDR3 has 17 residues. J was trimmed by 4 bases and V by 3 bases; bases with no gene match: 14. The CDR3 loop reads CASSFPGTDLSGTEAFF. The DNA of the CDR3 is TGTGCCAGCAGCTTTCCCGGGACAGATCTATCGGGCACTGAAGCTTTCTTT.

On this clone: One junction end disagrees with the germline gene, perhaps due to a read error. This chain's CDR3 is CASSDGTGRF. The CDR3 DNA reads TGTGCCAGCAGTGACGGGACAGGGCGTTTT. The gene calls are TRBV2 and TRBJ1-4; TRBD1 matches 9 bases. Germline V gene sequence: CDR1 SNHLY, CDR2 FYNNEI. The CDR3 runs to 10 residues.

V is TRBV29-1 and J is TRBJ2-3; a weak D match, TRBD1 (5 bases). Trimming shortened V by 5 bases and J by 5 bases, and 11 bases separated the two germline ends. The CDR3 runs 12 residues. Germline lookup yields CDR1 SQVTM and CDR2 ANQGSEA. CDR3 sequence: CSVKDTLDTQYF. CDR3 sequence (DNA): TGCAGCGTTAAGGACACTTTAGATACGCAGTATTTT.

The chain recombines TRBV30 with TRBJ1-1; TRBD1 might be the D (6 bases). Trimming pared 4 bases from V and 4 bases from J, leaving 10 bases between. The CDR3 has 12 amino acids. Germline V gene lookup returns CDR1 GTSNPN and CDR2 SVGIG (reference sequence). CDR3 sequence reads: CAWTRGFTEAFF. The CDR3 DNA reads TGTGCCTGGACCAGGGGATTCACTGAAGCTTTCTTT.

The J gene is TRBJ1-1, the V gene TRBV28, with 9 bases that match TRBD1. The CDR3 extends over 12 amino acids. V shed 5 bases, J shed 13 bases, and the junction held 8 bases outside the gene matches. CDR1 is MDHEN and CDR2 is SYDVKM in the germline V gene. The CDR3 is CASSSPQGADFF. CDR3 DNA: TGTGCCAGCAGTAGCCCACAGGGGGCTGATTTCTTT.

This chain connects TRBV5-4 to TRBJ2-2; TRBD2 aligns across 11 bases. From germline, CDR1 is SGHNT and CDR2 YYREEE (reference sequence). The CDR3 loop spans 16 amino acids. V shed 0 bases and J 4 bases; nucleotides not matched to a gene: 2. The CDR3 DNA follows: TGTGCCAGCAGCTTGGCGCTAGCGGGGGGCACCGGGGAGCTGTTTTTT. It translates to CASSLALAGGTGELFF.

Comments on this clone: In the same sample, other DNA sequences code for this CDR3. The chain couples TRBV25-1 to TRBJ2-1; TRBD2 matches 10 bases. With V trimmed by 2 bases and J by 6 bases, 10 bases remained unmatched. The CDR3 runs 17 residues. Germline lookup yields CDR1 MGHDK and CDR2 SYGVNS. The CDR3 region is CASSETKREGLFNEQFF. The CDR3, as DNA: TGTGCCAGCAGTGAAACCAAGCGGGAGGGATTGTTCAATGAGCAGTTCTTC.

The CDR3 region is CASSLVGAHEQYF. The CDR3 DNA reads as TGTGCCAGCAGCTTAGTGGGGGCCCACGAGCAGTACTTC. V gene TRBV7-9 combines with J gene TRBJ2-7; D is perhaps TRBD1 (6 bases). Trimming removed 1 base from V and 5 bases from J, with 9 bases in between. The CDR3 runs 13 residues. Germline V gene data show CDR1 as SEHNR and CDR2 as FQNEAQ (reference sequence).

There are a few counts of this clone. V and J are TRBV2 and TRBJ1-1; D perhaps matches TRBD1 (5 bases). The V gene lost 7 bases and the J gene lost 4 bases, with 19 bases spanning the gap. There are 15 residues in the CDR3. Germline assignment: CDR1 SNHLY and CDR2 FYNNEI. The chain's CDR3 is CASTSRQGLGTEAFF. CDR3 DNA: TGTGCCAGCACCTCTCGCCAGGGATTGGGCACTGAAGCTTTCTTT.

In the case of this clone: Other nucleotide sequences in the sample specify the same CDR3. The rearrangement uses TRBV5-5 and TRBJ1-1, with 11 bases matching TRBD1. This CDR3 has 15 residues. Germline V lookup: CDR1 SGHKS, CDR2 YYEKEE (reference sequence). J was trimmed by 4 bases and V by 3 bases; bases with no gene match: 5. The CDR3 region is CASSYGQGAGTEAFF. The CDR3 DNA sequence: TGTGCCAGCAGCTACGGACAGGGGGCAGGCACTGAAGCTTTCTTT.

This rearrangement joins TRBV9 to TRBJ2-1, with 7 nucleotides matching TRBD2. The CDR3 contains 15 residues. V lost 2 bases and J lost 3; bases outside the gene matches: 5. Looked up from germline, CDR1 is SGDLS and CDR2 is YYNGEE. The CDR3 nucleotides read TGTGCCAGCAGCGTTTACCGGACTAGCTACAATGAGCAGTTCTTC. Its protein is CASSVYRTSYNEQFF.

The gene calls are TRBV25-1 and TRBJ1-2; D is ambiguous. Trimming removed 6 bases from V and 2 bases from J, with 10 bases in between. The CDR3 extends over 13 amino acids. Germline values: CDR1 MGHDK, CDR2 SYGVNS. The CDR3 nucleotides read TGTGCCAGCAGCGCAGGTCGCAACTATGGCTACACCTTC. It yields the protein CASSAGRNYGYTF.

This chain links TRBV4-2 with TRBJ2-1; TRBD2 matches 10 bases. CDR1 is LGHNA and CDR2 is YNFKEQ in the germline V gene. This CDR3 is 17 amino acids long. The V segment lost 3 bases and the J segment 4 bases; nucleotides outside the gene matches: 9. In DNA form, the CDR3 reads TGTGCCAGCAGCCAGGACCGACTAGCGGGTTCTTACAATGAGCAGTTCTTC. The encoded protein is CASSQDRLAGSYNEQFF.

This clone has just a few counts. The chain carries TRBV6-6 and TRBJ2-7, with no clear D. V was pared by 3 bases and J by 3 bases, with 9 bases between. There are 13 residues in the CDR3. The V gene's germline CDR1 is MNHNY and CDR2 SVGAGI (reference sequence). The CDR3 region has the DNA TGTGCCAGCAGTTATACCCCCGGCTACGAGCAGTACTTC. This sequence encodes CASSYTPGYEQYF.

The chain combines TRBV7-2 with TRBJ1-2, with a tentative D call TRBD1 (5 bases). CDR3 length equals 14 residues. The germline gives CDR1 SGHTA, CDR2 FQGNSA. The germline V and J ends were trimmed by 0 bases and 3 bases, with 8 bases remaining between them. As DNA, the CDR3 is TGTGCCAGCAGCTTAGCTCGGGGGGACTATGGCTACACCTTC. Its protein is CASSLARGDYGYTF.